This T cell receptor beta chain derives from a study of response to subunit inactivated influenza vaccine. The sample holds many counts of this clonotype. TCRdb reprocessed the RT-PCR reads via MiXCR and lists one record per CDR3 protein. In the table there are about 520,000 distinct CDR3 sequences, approximately 7.2% of which are singletons. The CDR3 length is 15 residues. V shed 3 bases, J shed 6 bases, and the junction held 5 bases outside the gene matches. The sample consisted of PBMCs from blood, taken about 23 months after vaccination. The TCR sequence derives from a man in his fifties or sixties who received an inactivated influenza vaccine. The chain links TRBV12-3 or TRBV12-4 to TRBJ2-1; TRBD2 aligns across 10 bases. The CDR3 reads CASSFGTSVANEQFF. CDR3 DNA: TGTGCCAGCAGTTTCGGGACTAGCGTAGCCAATGAGCAGTTCTTC.